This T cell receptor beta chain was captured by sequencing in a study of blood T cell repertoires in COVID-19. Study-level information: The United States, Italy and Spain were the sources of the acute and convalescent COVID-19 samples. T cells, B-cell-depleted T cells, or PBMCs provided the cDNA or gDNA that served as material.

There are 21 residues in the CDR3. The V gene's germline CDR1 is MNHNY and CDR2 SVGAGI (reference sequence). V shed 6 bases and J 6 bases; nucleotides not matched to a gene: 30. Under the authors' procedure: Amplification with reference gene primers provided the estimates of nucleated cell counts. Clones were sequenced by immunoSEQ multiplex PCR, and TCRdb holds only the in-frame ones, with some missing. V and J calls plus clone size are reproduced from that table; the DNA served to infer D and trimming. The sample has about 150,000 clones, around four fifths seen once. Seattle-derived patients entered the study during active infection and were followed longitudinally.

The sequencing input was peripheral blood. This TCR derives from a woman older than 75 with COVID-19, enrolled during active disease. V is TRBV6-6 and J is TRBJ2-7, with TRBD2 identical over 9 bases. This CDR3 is CASSPRQGGPSSGESAREQYF. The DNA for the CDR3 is TGTGCCAGCAGCCCCCGACAGGGAGGACCTTCTAGCGGGGAATCGGCCCGCGAGCAGTACTTC.